These 13 T cell receptor beta chains came from one sample sequenced in a study of CD8 T cells in Susac syndrome. Random-hexamer reverse transcription was applied to about 0.5 to 1 ug RNA. TCRdb analysed the immunoSEQ multiplex PCR reads with MiXCR anew, one entry per CDR3 protein. The table has approximately 300,000 distinct CDR3 sequences, roughly 90% seen once. The sample taken for sequencing was CD8+ T cells from PBMCs. The receptors stem from a human donor with multiple sclerosis.

The V gene is TRBV12-3 or TRBV12-4, the J gene TRBJ2-5; the D gene is possibly TRBD2 (6 bases). The CDR3 runs to 14 residues. Trimming took 7 bases from V and 4 from J, leaving 16 bases between them. In DNA form, the CDR3 reads TGTGCCAGCACCACGGCAGGGAGGCGAGAGACCCAGTACTTC. Translating gives CASTTAGRRETQYF.

This clonotype was found once. V and J are TRBV4-1 and TRBJ1-2; a weak D match, TRBD1 (5 bases). The germline gives CDR1 MGHRA, CDR2 YSYEKL. CDR3 length: 12 residues. With 3 bases removed from V and 6 bases from J, the gap between germline ends came to 8 bases. CDR3 DNA: TGCGCCAGCAGCCAGGGACTAGATGGCTACACCTTC. Amino acid sequence: CASSQGLDGYTF.

V gene TRBV4-3 combines with J gene TRBJ1-5; 8 nucleotides line up with TRBD1. V was pared by 0 bases and J by 9 bases, with 10 bases of the junction left unmatched. CDR3 length: 16 amino acids. Germline V gives CDR1 LGHNA, CDR2 YSLEER. The CDR3 protein is CASSQEIGQGAGPQHF. DNA of the CDR3: TGCGCCAGCAGCCAAGAAATAGGACAGGGAGCGGGGCCCCAGCATTTT.

The chain employs TRBV6-2 or TRBV6-3 and TRBJ2-4; D unresolved. The germline gives CDR1 MNHEY, CDR2 SVGEGT. The CDR3 is 15 amino acids. Trimming removed 0 bases at V and 0 bases at J, with 6 bases between. CDR3 DNA sequence: TGTGCCAGCAGTTACTCGGGGATAGCCAAAAACATTCAGTACTTC. Translation: CASSYSGIAKNIQYF.

This clonotype was detected once. The gene calls are TRBV7-2 and TRBJ2-1, with 12 bases fitting TRBD2. The junction had 5 bases not matched to a gene; V was cut back by 5 bases and J by 6 bases. The germline CDR1 and CDR2 sequences are SGHTA and FQGNSA. The CDR3 totals 15 residues. CDR3 sequence reads: CASSALAGGSNEQFF. As DNA, the CDR3 is TGTGCCAGCAGCGCACTAGCGGGAGGTTCCAATGAGCAGTTCTTC.

V is TRBV2 and J is TRBJ2-5; D may be TRBD2 (6 bases). Germline CDR1 is SNHLY and CDR2 is FYNNEI. This CDR3 contains 17 residues. Deletions cut 3 bases from V and 1 base from J, with 18 bases between. The CDR3 loop is CASSDPQEGSPQETQYF. Here the CDR3 DNA reads TGTGCCAGCAGTGATCCGCAGGAGGGCTCCCCCCAAGAGACCCAGTACTTC.

This clonotype showed up just once. This chain connects TRBV30 to TRBJ2-7; D perhaps matches TRBD2 (7 bases). Trimming left V 0 bases short and J 0 bases short, with 9 bases between. Germline values: CDR1 GTSNPN, CDR2 SVGIG (reference sequence). This CDR3 spans 14 amino acids. The CDR3 DNA reads as TGTGCCTGGAGTGTACGGGGGGCCTCCTACGAGCAGTACTTC. Its translation: CAWSVRGASYEQYF. The entire variable domain, with the rest obtained from reference TRBV30 and TRBJ2-7, is as follows: SQTIHQWPATLVQPVGSPLSLECTVEGTSNPNLYWYRQAAGRGLQLLFYSVGIGQISSEVPQNLSASRPQDRQFILSSKKLLLSDSGFYLCAWSVRGASYEQYFGPGTRLTVT.

The CDR3 is CASSQEGGSLRNTGELFF. The CDR3 DNA reads TGTGCCAGCAGCCAAGAAGGGGGGAGCCTACGGAACACCGGGGAGCTGTTTTTT. V usage is TRBV3-1 and J usage is TRBJ2-2, with D perhaps matching TRBD1 or TRBD2 (6 bases each). The CDR3 runs 18 residues. Germline V gene lookup returns CDR1 LGHDT and CDR2 YNNKEL (reference sequence). The V gene lost 0 bases and the J gene lost 1 base, with 15 bases spanning the gap.

The V call is TRBV28, the J call TRBJ2-5; D call uncertain. CDR1 and CDR2 (germline): MDHEN, SYDVKM. The ends were cut back, 4 bases at V and 5 bases at J, with 8 bases in the middle. The CDR3 runs to 12 residues. The DNA of the CDR3 is TGTGCCAGCAGTTCGGACGGGGAGACCCAGTACTTC. Amino acids: CASSSDGETQYF.

V and J are TRBV7-9 and TRBJ2-1, with D possibly being TRBD2 (5 bases). V dropped 8 bases and J dropped 9 bases, with 29 bases sitting between them. This CDR3 spans 17 amino acids. The germline CDR1 and CDR2 sequences are SEHNR and FQNEAQ (reference sequence). The CDR3 nucleotides read TGTGCCAGCGGCCCTACCTCCGGAGCTCGAGGGATTCGTGAGCAGTTCTTC. This translates into CASGPTSGARGIREQFF. Complete variable domain (other parts from reference TRBV7-9 and TRBJ2-1): DTGVSQNPRHKITKRGQNVTFRCDPISEHNRLYWYRQTLGQGPEFLTYFQNEAQLEKSRLLSDRFSAERPKGSFSTLEIQRTEQGDSAMYLCASGPTSGARGIREQFFGPGTRLTVL.

This sequence joins TRBV4-1 and TRBJ2-7, with TRBD1 identical over 7 bases. The germline gives CDR1 MGHRA, CDR2 YSYEKL. V gave up 4 bases and J gave up 0 bases; unmatched junction bases: 6. The length of the CDR3 is 15 residues. The CDR3 coding sequence is TGCGCCAGCAGCCGAGCGACAGGGAGCTCCTACGAGCAGTACTTC. This codes for CASSRATGSSYEQYF.

The V and J genes are TRBV10-3 and TRBJ2-5; a possible D gene is TRBD1 (6 bases). Between the trimmed V and J ends, which lost 7 bases and 4 bases, there was a span of 10 bases. Germline values: CDR1 ENHRY, CDR2 SYGVKD. This CDR3 spans 12 amino acids. The CDR3 DNA follows: TGTGCCATCAAGGGGGATCGAGAGACCCAGTACTTC. Encoded protein: CAIKGDRETQYF.

The chain links TRBV15 to TRBJ2-3; the D gene is possibly TRBD2 (6 bases). The CDR3 contains 15 residues. Germline V gene data show CDR1 as LNHNV and CDR2 as YYDKDF (reference sequence). Trimming pared 3 bases from V and 2 bases from J, leaving 12 bases between. CDR3 in amino acids: CATSRPEGATDTQYF. The CDR3 DNA reads as TGTGCCACCAGCAGGCCGGAGGGTGCCACAGATACGCAGTATTTT.